This T cell receptor (beta chain) is drawn from a study of blood T cells in healthy people across ages. Caucasian individuals from Russia who were healthy and aged about 6 to 90 acted as donors. Isolation of PBMCs gave at least 7 million cells per sample. Whole-study findings and limits: While age rose, TCR beta diversity per million T cells dropped in a roughly linear way.

A second 7 to 11 cycle PCR used barcoded and J-beta primers. Every cDNA molecule carried a tag from a template-switch adaptor bearing 12 random nucleotides. From the 5' RACE reads, TCRdb called clonotypes with MiXCR, one entry per CDR3 protein. The sample consists of some 640,000 distinct CDR3 sequences, about 30% of them appearing once. A few counts support this clonotype. The antigen is undetermined. CDR1 is SQVTM, CDR2 ANQGSEA, per germline. The trim removed 6 bases at V and 1 base at J, leaving 2 bases unmatched. CDR3 length equals 12 residues. This sequence originates from a woman of 80 years or more in good health. The sample comprised blood. The chain combines TRBV29-1 with TRBJ1-2, with TRBD1 matching over 7 bases. This chain's CDR3 is CSVTGNNYGYTF. The CDR3 nucleotides read TGCAGCGTGACAGGGAATAACTATGGCTACACCTTC.